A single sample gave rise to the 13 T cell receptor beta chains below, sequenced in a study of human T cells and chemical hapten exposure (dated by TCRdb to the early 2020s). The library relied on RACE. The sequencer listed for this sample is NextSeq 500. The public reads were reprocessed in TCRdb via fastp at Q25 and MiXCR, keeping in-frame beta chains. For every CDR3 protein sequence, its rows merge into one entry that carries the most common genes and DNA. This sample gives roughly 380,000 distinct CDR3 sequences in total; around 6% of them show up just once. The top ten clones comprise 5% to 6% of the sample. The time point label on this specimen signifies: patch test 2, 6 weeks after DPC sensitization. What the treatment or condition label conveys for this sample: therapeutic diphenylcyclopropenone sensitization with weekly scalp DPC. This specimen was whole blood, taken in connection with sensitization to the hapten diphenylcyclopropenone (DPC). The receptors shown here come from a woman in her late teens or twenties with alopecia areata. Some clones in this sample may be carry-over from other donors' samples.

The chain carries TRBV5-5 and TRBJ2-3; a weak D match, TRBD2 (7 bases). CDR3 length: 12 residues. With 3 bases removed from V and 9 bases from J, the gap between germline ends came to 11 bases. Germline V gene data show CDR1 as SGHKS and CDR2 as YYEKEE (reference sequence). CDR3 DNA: TGTGCCAGCAGCTCAAAGGGGGGGACGCAGTATTTT. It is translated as CASSSKGGTQYF.

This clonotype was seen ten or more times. The CDR3 nucleotides read TGTGCCAGCAGTTTAAGACGGCGCGGGGAGCTGTTTTTT. Amino acid sequence: CASSLRRRGELFF. The V call is TRBV12-3 or TRBV12-4, the J call TRBJ2-2; D unclear. The CDR3 consists of 13 residues. V was clipped by 2 bases and J by 7 bases, with 8 bases between them.

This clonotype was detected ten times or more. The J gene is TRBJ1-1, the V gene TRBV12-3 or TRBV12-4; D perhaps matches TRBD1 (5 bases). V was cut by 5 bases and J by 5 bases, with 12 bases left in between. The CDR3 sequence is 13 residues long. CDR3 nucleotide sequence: TGTGCCAGCAGTCCTCTGACAGCAACTGAAGCTTTCTTT. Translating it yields CASSPLTATEAFF.

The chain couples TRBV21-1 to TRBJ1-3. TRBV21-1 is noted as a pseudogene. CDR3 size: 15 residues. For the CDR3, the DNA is TGTGCCAGCAGCAAAGATGGGAACCTTGGAAACACCATATATTTT. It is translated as CASSKDGNLGNTIYF.

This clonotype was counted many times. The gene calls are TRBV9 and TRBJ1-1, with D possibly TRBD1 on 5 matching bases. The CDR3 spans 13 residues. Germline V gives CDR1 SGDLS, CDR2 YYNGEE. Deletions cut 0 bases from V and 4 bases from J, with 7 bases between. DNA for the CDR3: TGTGCCAGCAGCGTAGCAGGGTCCACTGAAGCTTTCTTT. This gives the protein CASSVAGSTEAFF.

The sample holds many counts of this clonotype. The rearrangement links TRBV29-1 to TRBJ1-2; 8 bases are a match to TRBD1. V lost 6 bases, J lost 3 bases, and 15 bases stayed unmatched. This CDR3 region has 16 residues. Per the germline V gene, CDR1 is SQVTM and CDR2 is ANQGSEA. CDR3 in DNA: TGCAGCGTGGACTTCGGTGGACAGGGAGCTCACTATGGCTACACCTTC. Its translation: CSVDFGGQGAHYGYTF. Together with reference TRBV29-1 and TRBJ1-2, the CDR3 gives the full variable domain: SAVISQKPSRDICQRGTSLTIQCQVDSQVTMMFWYRQQPGQSLTLIATANQGSEATYESGFVIDKFPISRPNLTFSTLTVSNMSPEDSSIYLCSVDFGGQGAHYGYTFGSGTRLTVV.

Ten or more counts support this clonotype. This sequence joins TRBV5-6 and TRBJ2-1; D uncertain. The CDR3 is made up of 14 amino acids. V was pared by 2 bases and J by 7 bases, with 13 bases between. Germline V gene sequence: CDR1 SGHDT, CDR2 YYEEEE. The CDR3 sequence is CASSFVGQRNEQFF. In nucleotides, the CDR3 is TGTGCCAGCAGCTTCGTAGGGCAGAGGAATGAGCAGTTCTTC.

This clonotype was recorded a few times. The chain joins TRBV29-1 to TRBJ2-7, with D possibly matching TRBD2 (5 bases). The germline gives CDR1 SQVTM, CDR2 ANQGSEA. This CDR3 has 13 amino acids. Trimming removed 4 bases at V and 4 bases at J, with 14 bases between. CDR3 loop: CSVGRSLSYEQYF. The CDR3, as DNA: TGCAGCGTTGGGAGGTCTCTTTCTTACGAGCAGTACTTC.

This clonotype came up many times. The CDR3 protein is CASSVAGGGNQPQHF. CDR3 nucleotides: TGTGCCAGCAGCGTAGCTGGGGGGGGCAATCAGCCCCAGCATTTT. The J gene is TRBJ1-5, the V gene TRBV9; possible D gene TRBD1, 5 bases. Per the germline V gene, CDR1 is SGDLS and CDR2 is YYNGEE. The CDR3 spans 15 residues. V was shortened by 0 bases and J by 2 bases, with 9 bases between the two germline ends.

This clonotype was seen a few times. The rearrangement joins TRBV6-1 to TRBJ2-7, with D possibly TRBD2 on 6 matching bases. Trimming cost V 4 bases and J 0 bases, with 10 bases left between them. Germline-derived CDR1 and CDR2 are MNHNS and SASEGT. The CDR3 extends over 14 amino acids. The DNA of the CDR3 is TGTGCCAGCAGTGGACTAGGGAGCTCCTACGAGCAGTACTTC. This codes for CASSGLGSSYEQYF.

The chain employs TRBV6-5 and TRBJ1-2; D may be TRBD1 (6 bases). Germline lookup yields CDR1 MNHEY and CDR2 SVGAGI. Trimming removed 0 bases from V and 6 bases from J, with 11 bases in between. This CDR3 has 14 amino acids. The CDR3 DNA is TGTGCCAGCAGTTACTCGAGGGGGATCGATGGCTACACCTTC. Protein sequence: CASSYSRGIDGYTF.

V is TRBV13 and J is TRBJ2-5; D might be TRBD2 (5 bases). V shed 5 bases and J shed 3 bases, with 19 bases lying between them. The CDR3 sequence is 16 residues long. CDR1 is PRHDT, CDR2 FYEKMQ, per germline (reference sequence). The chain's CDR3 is CASSPEDGGPKETQYF. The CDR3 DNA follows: TGTGCCAGCAGCCCGGAGGACGGAGGACCGAAAGAGACCCAGTACTTC. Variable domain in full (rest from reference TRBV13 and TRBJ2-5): AAGVIQSPRHLIKEKRETATLKCYPIPRHDTVYWYQQGPGQDPQFLISFYEKMQSDKGSIPDRFSAQQFSDYHSELNMSSLELGDSALYFCASSPEDGGPKETQYFGPGTRLLVL.

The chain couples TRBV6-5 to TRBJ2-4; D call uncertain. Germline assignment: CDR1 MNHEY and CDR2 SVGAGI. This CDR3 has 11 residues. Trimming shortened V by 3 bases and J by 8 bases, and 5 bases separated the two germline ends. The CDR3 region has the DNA TGTGCCAGCAGTTATTCTGACATTCAGTACTTC. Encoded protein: CASSYSDIQYF.